A selection of T cell receptor beta chains follows, all from one sample in a study of shared clonotypes between healthy human individuals. Sequenced by immunoSEQ multiplex PCR; TCRdb stores in-frame clones only, minus some. The data show about 680,000 clones, with more than 70% seen just once and around 1.8% held by the top ten. Specimen: memory CD4+ T cells sorted from blood. The receptors were sampled from a woman in her twenties or thirties in good health. CDR3s include the opening cysteine and the closing phenylalanine or tryptophan. D genes are given only for firm matches. Only part of the rows carry a size: once, few, many, or a class if the clone is expanded.

d_call	v_call	clone_size	j_call	cdr3_aa	cdr3_nt
NA	TRBV25-1	NA	TRBJ1-6	CASGREGPPLHF	TGTGCCAGCGGCCGAGAGGGTCCACCCCTCCACTTT
NA	TRBV15	NA	TRBJ2-5	CATSRDEGQETQYF	TGTGCCACCAGCAGAGATGAAGGACAAGAGACCCAGTACTTC
TRBD1	TRBV11-2	NA	TRBJ2-7	CASRSARGQGYEQYF	TGTGCCAGCAGATCAGCTCGGGGACAGGGTTACGAGCAGTACTTC
TRBD1	TRBV5-1	NA	TRBJ1-2	CASSSSGTGEDGYTF	TGCGCCAGCAGCTCTTCCGGGACAGGGGAAGATGGCTACACCTTC
TRBD1	TRBV15	NA	TRBJ2-2	CATSRGGTGATGELFF	TGTGCCACCAGCAGAGGGGGGACAGGGGCCACCGGGGAGCTGTTTTTT
TRBD2	TRBV9	few	TRBJ2-5	CASSVGSGTSGRQTQYF	TGTGCCAGCAGCGTAGGCTCCGGGACTAGCGGGAGACAGACCCAGTACTTC
TRBD1	TRBV30	NA	TRBJ1-1	CAWSPRDRDTEAFF	TGTGCCTGGAGTCCCCGGGACAGGGACACTGAAGCTTTCTTT
TRBD1	TRBV28	many	TRBJ1-5	CASSLTGARNQPQHF	TGTGCCAGCAGTCTCACAGGGGCCCGCAATCAGCCCCAGCATTTT
NA	TRBV28	NA	TRBJ1-3	CASSAGFPTGNTIYF	TGTGCCAGCAGTGCAGGGTTTCCCACTGGAAACACCATATATTTT
NA	TRBV6-4	once	TRBJ1-1	CASSERDTEAFF	TGTGCCAGCAGTGAGAGGGACACTGAAGCTTTCTTT
TRBD2	TRBV10-3	NA	TRBJ2-2	CATTSAGELFF	TGTGCCACGACTAGCGCCGGGGAGCTGTTTTTT
TRBD1	TRBV2	NA	TRBJ2-3	CASKDLGIGTGVADTQYF	TGTGCCAGCAAAGATCTGGGGATCGGGACAGGGGTCGCAGATACGCAGTATTTT
TRBD1	TRBV19	NA	TRBJ1-1	CASSIATGGYTEAFF	TGTGCCAGTAGTATCGCGACAGGGGGTTACACTGAAGCTTTCTTT
NA	TRBV10-2	NA	TRBJ1-5	CASSESGGSNQPQHF	TGCGCCAGCAGTGAGTCAGGGGGTTCGAATCAGCCCCAGCATTTT
NA	TRBV5-1	NA	TRBJ2-3	CASSLIGDTDTQYF	TGCGCCAGCAGCTTGATAGGGGACACAGATACGCAGTATTTT
NA	TRBV15	NA	TRBJ2-3	CATRPRWVAGTDTQYF	TGTGCCACCAGGCCCCGATGGGTAGCGGGCACAGATACGCAGTATTTT
NA	TRBV28	NA	TRBJ2-7	CASTSSQRLLEQYF	TGTGCCAGCACCTCTAGTCAACGGCTCCTCGAGCAGTACTTC
NA	TRBV7-8	NA	TRBJ2-5	CASSLVQGETQYF	TGTGCCAGCAGCTTAGTTCAGGGAGAGACCCAGTACTTC
NA	TRBV5-6	NA	TRBJ2-2	CASSFFGITGELFF	TGTGCCAGCAGCTTTTTTGGGATCACCGGGGAGCTGTTTTTT
TRBD1	TRBV29-1	NA	TRBJ2-7	CSVEVRGYEQYF	TGCAGCGTTGAGGTCAGGGGGTACGAGCAGTACTTC
NA	TRBV7-7	NA	TRBJ2-3	CASSKTIATSTDTQYF	TGTGCCAGCAGTAAGACTATAGCGACTAGCACAGATACGCAGTATTTT
TRBD2	TRBV19	NA	TRBJ2-7	CASSKHRGLAGVGENEQYF	TGTGCCAGTAGTAAACACCGCGGACTAGCGGGAGTAGGAGAGAACGAGCAGTACTTC
NA	TRBV11-2	many	TRBJ1-5	CASSGAGGSNQPQHF	TGTGCCAGCAGCGGCGCCGGGGGGAGCAATCAGCCCCAGCATTTT
TRBD2	TRBV7-3	NA	TRBJ2-2	CASRTSGNTGELFF	TGTGCCAGCCGGACTAGCGGGAACACCGGGGAGCTGTTTTTT
NA	TRBV27	once	TRBJ1-2	CASSTREKGYTF	TGTGCCAGCAGTACCAGGGAGAAAGGCTACACCTTC
TRBD2	TRBV5-1	NA	TRBJ2-1	CASGPGLAGDYNEQFF	TGCGCCAGCGGACCGGGACTAGCGGGAGACTACAATGAGCAGTTCTTC
NA	TRBV10-2	NA	TRBJ1-1	CASSESRQRNTEAFF	TGCGCCAGCAGTGAGTCGAGACAGAGAAACACTGAAGCTTTCTTT
NA	TRBV28	once	TRBJ2-7	CASRYRDSRSYEQYF	TGTGCCAGCAGATACCGGGACTCACGCTCCTACGAGCAGTACTTC
TRBD1	TRBV7-2	NA	TRBJ2-1	CASSSDPMTGGMRQFF	TGTGCCAGCAGCTCGGACCCTATGACAGGGGGGATGAGACAGTTCTTC
NA	TRBV28	NA	TRBJ2-1	CASSSQQGKNNNEQFF	TGTGCCAGCAGTTCACAGCAGGGTAAAAATAACAATGAGCAGTTCTTC
NA	TRBV30	once	TRBJ1-5	CAWSPGPDQPQHF	TGTGCCTGGAGTCCCGGGCCCGATCAGCCCCAGCATTTT
NA	TRBV6-5	NA	TRBJ2-5	CASRPNSNGWETQYF	TGTGCCAGCAGACCCAATTCCAACGGGTGGGAGACCCAGTACTTC
TRBD1	TRBV9	NA	TRBJ1-5	CASSVEGEDRGDQPQHF	TGTGCCAGCAGCGTAGAAGGGGAGGACAGGGGGGATCAGCCCCAGCATTTT
NA	TRBV6-1	NA	TRBJ1-4	CASSGDGRNEKLFF	TGTGCCAGCAGTGGGGACGGGCGGAATGAAAAACTGTTTTTT
TRBD1	TRBV9	NA	TRBJ2-2	CASSALVEGANTGELFF	TGTGCCAGCAGCGCCCTGGTAGAGGGGGCTAACACCGGGGAGCTGTTTTTT
NA	TRBV10-3	NA	TRBJ2-5	CAINGRKEETQYF	TGTGCCATCAATGGCAGAAAAGAAGAGACCCAGTACTTC
NA	TRBV7-2	NA	TRBJ2-5	CASRKGTVGRETQYF	TGTGCCAGCAGAAAAGGGACAGTGGGGAGGGAGACCCAGTACTTC
NA	TRBV5-4	NA	TRBJ2-1	CASSFDSNEQFF	TGTGCCAGCAGTTTTGATAGCAATGAGCAGTTCTTC
TRBD2	TRBV7-6	NA	TRBJ2-5	CASSATSGNTETQYF	TGTGCCAGCAGCGCTACTAGCGGGAATACAGAGACCCAGTACTTC
NA	TRBV10-3	NA	TRBJ1-5	CAIGGVDQPQHF	TGTGCCATCGGAGGCGTCGATCAGCCCCAGCATTTT
TRBD2	TRBV19	many	TRBJ2-1	CASTRTSDRIYEQFF	TGTGCCAGTACCCGGACTAGCGACCGGATCTATGAGCAGTTCTTC
NA	TRBV6-5	NA	TRBJ2-6	CASGQGGSGANVLTF	TGTGCCAGCGGGCAGGGTGGCTCTGGGGCCAACGTCCTGACTTTC
NA	TRBV19	NA	TRBJ2-3	CASSIGRSTDTQYF	TGTGCCAGTAGTATAGGCCGTAGCACAGATACGCAGTATTTT
NA	TRBV30	NA	TRBJ1-3	CALTLSSGNTIYF	TGTGCCTTGACACTGAGCTCTGGAAACACCATATATTTT
TRBD2	TRBV27	NA	TRBJ2-7	CASSLLAGSTEQYF	TGTGCCAGCAGTTTACTAGCGGGATCTACCGAGCAGTACTTC
TRBD1	TRBV2	few	TRBJ1-5	CASRSWTGAEPQHF	TGTGCCAGCAGGAGCTGGACAGGGGCTGAGCCCCAGCATTTT
NA	TRBV5-4	once	TRBJ1-1	CASSLDRRGEAFF	TGTGCCAGCAGCTTGGACCGGCGGGGCGAAGCTTTCTTT
TRBD2	TRBV5-1	NA	TRBJ2-5	CASSAGSSGGQETQYF	TGCGCCAGCAGCGCCGGGAGTAGCGGGGGCCAAGAGACCCAGTACTTC
NA	TRBV2	once	TRBJ2-3	CASYGQPGTDTQYF	TGTGCCAGCTATGGCCAACCAGGCACAGATACGCAGTATTTT
TRBD2	TRBV4-2	once	TRBJ2-3	CASSQGYFRGTSGSTDTQYF	TGTGCCAGCAGCCAAGGCTATTTCCGCGGGACTAGCGGGAGCACAGATACGCAGTATTTT
NA	TRBV28	NA	TRBJ2-3	CASLSRGTDTQYF	TGTGCCAGCCTGAGTAGGGGCACAGATACGCAGTATTTT
TRBD2	TRBV29-1	once	TRBJ2-7	CSVEGRAREQYF	TGCAGCGTTGAGGGGAGGGCGCGGGAGCAGTACTTC
TRBD2	TRBV27	NA	TRBJ2-3	CASSKREGVSDTQYF	TGTGCCAGCAGCAAGCGGGAGGGGGTATCAGATACGCAGTATTTT
NA	TRBV20-1	once	TRBJ1-1	CSASQGFEAFF	TGCAGTGCGAGCCAGGGTTTTGAAGCTTTCTTT
TRBD1	TRBV29-1	NA	TRBJ2-7	CSVPGQGLNEQYF	TGCAGCGTCCCGGGACAGGGGTTGAACGAGCAGTACTTC
NA	TRBV28	NA	TRBJ1-1	CASQGGLVEAFF	TGTGCCAGTCAAGGGGGACTTGTGGAAGCTTTCTTT
NA	TRBV2	NA	TRBJ1-5	CASSELGGLGQPQHF	TGTGCCAGCAGTGAATTAGGAGGTTTGGGTCAGCCCCAGCATTTT